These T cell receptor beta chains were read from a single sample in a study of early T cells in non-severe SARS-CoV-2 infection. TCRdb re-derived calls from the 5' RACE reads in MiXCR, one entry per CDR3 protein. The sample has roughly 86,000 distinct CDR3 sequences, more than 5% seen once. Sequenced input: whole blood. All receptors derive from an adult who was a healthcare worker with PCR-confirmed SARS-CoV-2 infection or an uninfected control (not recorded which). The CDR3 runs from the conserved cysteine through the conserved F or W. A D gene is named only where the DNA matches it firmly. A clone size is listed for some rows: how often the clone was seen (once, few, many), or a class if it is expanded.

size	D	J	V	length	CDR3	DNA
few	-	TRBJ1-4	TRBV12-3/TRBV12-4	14	CASSLLGEVEKLFF	TGTGCCAGCAGTTTATTGGGTGAAGTTGAAAAACTGTTTTTT
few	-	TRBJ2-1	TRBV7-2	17	CASSLAMRWDTANEQFF	TGTGCCAGCAGCTTAGCGATGCGCTGGGACACCGCCAATGAGCAGTTCTTC
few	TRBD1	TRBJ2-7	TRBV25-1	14	CASRRPGQGHEQYF	TGTGCCAGCAGGAGGCCCGGACAGGGGCACGAGCAGTACTTC
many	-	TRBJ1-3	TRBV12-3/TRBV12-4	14	CASSPAGSGNTIYF	TGTGCCAGCAGTCCAGCGGGCTCTGGAAACACCATATATTTT
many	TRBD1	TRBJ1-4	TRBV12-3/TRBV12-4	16	CASSLGQGSGPEKLFF	TGTGCCAGCAGTTTAGGACAGGGGAGCGGCCCCGAAAAACTGTTTTTT
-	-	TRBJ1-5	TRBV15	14	CATSPTDSNQPQHF	TGTGCCACCAGCCCGACAGATAGCAATCAGCCCCAGCATTTT
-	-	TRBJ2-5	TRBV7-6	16	CASSPTPRGAQETQYF	TGTGCCAGCAGCCCAACCCCTAGGGGGGCGCAAGAGACCCAGTACTTC
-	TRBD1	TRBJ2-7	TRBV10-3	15	CAISDIGQGADEQYF	TGTGCCATCAGTGATATCGGACAGGGGGCGGATGAGCAGTACTTC
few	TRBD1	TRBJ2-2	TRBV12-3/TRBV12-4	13	CASSMTGGRELFF	TGTGCCAGCAGTATGACAGGGGGGAGGGAGCTGTTTTTT
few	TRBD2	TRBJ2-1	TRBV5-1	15	CASQELAGGGNEQFF	TGCGCCAGTCAAGAGCTAGCGGGAGGGGGCAATGAGCAGTTCTTC
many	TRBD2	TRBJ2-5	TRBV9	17	CASSVATSGGLEETQYF	TGTGCCAGCAGCGTAGCTACGAGCGGGGGCCTTGAGGAGACCCAGTACTTC
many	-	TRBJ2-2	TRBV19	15	CASSLRSGNTGELFF	TGTGCCAGTAGCCTCCGGTCGGGGAACACCGGGGAGCTGTTTTTT
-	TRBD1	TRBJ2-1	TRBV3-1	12	CASSHGQGLEFF	TGTGCCAGCAGCCACGGACAGGGGTTGGAGTTCTTC
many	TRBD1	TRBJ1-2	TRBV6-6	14	CASSARQGDYGYTF	TGTGCCAGCAGTGCCCGACAGGGAGACTATGGCTACACCTTC
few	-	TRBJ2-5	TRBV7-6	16	CASSFQIAGGARTQYF	TGTGCCAGCAGCTTCCAAATCGCCGGGGGCGCACGGACCCAGTACTTC
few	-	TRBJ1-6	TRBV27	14	CASSPRRGNSPLHF	TGTGCCAGCAGTCCGAGACGGGGTAATTCACCCCTCCACTTT
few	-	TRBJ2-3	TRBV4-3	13	CASSQNREDTQYF	TGCGCCAGCAGTCAAAACAGAGAAGATACGCAGTATTTT
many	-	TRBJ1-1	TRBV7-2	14	CASIIPGMNTEAFF	TGTGCCAGCATCATACCGGGCATGAACACTGAAGCTTTCTTT
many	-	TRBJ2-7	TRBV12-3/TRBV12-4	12	CASSSLNREQYF	TGTGCCAGCAGTTCCCTCAACCGCGAGCAGTACTTC
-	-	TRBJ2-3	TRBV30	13	CACVGRGADTQYF	TGTGCCTGTGTTGGCAGGGGAGCAGATACGCAGTATTTT
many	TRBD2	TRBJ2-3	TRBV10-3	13	CAISAGGPDTQYF	TGTGCCATCAGTGCGGGGGGTCCAGATACGCAGTATTTT
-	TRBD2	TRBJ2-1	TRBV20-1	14	CSASILADYNEQFF	TGCAGTGCCAGTATACTAGCGGACTACAATGAGCAGTTCTTC
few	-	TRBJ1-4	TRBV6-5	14	CASSSPTSNEKLFF	TGTGCCAGCAGTTCCCCGACAAGTAATGAAAAACTGTTTTTT
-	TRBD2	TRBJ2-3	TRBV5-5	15	CASRERGIYTDTQYF	TGTGCCAGCAGAGAGCGGGGGATCTACACAGATACGCAGTATTTT
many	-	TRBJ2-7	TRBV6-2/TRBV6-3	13	CASSFGSTHEQYF	TGTGCCAGCAGTTTCGGGAGCACCCACGAGCAGTACTTC
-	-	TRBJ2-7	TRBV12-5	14	CASGLVPISCEQYF	TGTGCTAGTGGTTTGGTACCAATTTCCTGCGAGCAGTACTTC
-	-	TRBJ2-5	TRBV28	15	CASSLSVGREETQYF	TGTGCCAGCAGTTTATCGGTTGGCAGGGAAGAGACCCAGTACTTC
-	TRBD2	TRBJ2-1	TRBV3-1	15	CASSPERGTYNEQFF	TGTGCCAGCAGCCCCGAGCGGGGAACCTACAATGAGCAGTTCTTC
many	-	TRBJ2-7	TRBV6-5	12	CASRSPDYEQYF	TGTGCCAGCAGGTCCCCGGACTACGAGCAGTACTTC
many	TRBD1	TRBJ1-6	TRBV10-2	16	CASTSPGTGVDSPLHF	TGCGCCAGCACAAGTCCCGGGACAGGGGTCGATTCACCCCTCCACTTT
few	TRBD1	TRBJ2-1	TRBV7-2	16	CASSLNPQGVFAEQFF	TGTGCCAGCAGCTTAAATCCACAGGGGGTTTTTGCTGAGCAGTTCTTC
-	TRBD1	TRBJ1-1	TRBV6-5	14	CASSYSTGITEAFF	TGTGCCAGCAGTTACTCGACAGGGATCACTGAAGCTTTCTTT
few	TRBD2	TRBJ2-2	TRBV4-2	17	CASSQVSSGGGAGELFF	TGTGCCAGCAGCCAAGTATCCAGCGGGGGCGGCGCCGGGGAGCTGTTTTTT
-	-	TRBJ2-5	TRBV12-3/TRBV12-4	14	CASSPYREQETQYF	TGTGCCAGCAGTCCGTACAGGGAACAAGAGACCCAGTACTTC
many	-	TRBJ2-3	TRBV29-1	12	CSVGAGTDTQYF	TGCAGCGTTGGAGCGGGCACAGATACGCAGTATTTT
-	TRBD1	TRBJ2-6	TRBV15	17	CATRLPGQPSGANVLTF	TGTGCCACCAGGCTTCCGGGACAGCCCTCTGGGGCCAACGTCCTGACTTTC
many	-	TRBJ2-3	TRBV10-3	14	CAIRGSGSTDTQYF	TGTGCCATCAGGGGGAGCGGGAGCACAGATACGCAGTATTTT
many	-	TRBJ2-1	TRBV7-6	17	CASSSGFGGESYNEQFF	TGTGCCAGCAGCTCCGGGTTTGGAGGGGAATCCTACAATGAGCAGTTCTTC
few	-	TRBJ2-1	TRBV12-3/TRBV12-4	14	CASSAILATNEQFF	TGTGCCAGCAGTGCAATCCTAGCAACCAATGAGCAGTTCTTC
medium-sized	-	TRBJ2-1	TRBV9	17	CASSASGTPMIYNEQFF	TGTGCCAGCAGCGCCTCCGGGACCCCTATGATCTACAATGAGCAGTTCTTC
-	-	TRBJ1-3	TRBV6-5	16	CASSYSAESSGNTIYF	TGTGCCAGCAGTTACTCTGCGGAGAGCTCTGGAAACACCATATATTTT
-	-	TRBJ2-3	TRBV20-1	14	CSARQGAGTDTQYF	TGCAGTGCTAGACAGGGAGCAGGCACAGATACGCAGTATTTT
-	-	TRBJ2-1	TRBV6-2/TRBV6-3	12	CASSRTTNEQFF	TGTGCCAGCAGCCGCACTACGAATGAGCAGTTCTTC
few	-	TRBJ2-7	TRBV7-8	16	CASSPHHWQISYEQYF	TGTGCCAGCAGCCCCCACCATTGGCAGATTAGTTACGAGCAGTACTTC
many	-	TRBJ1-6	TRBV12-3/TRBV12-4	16	CASTTRLPLGNSPLHF	TGTGCCAGCACGACTCGGTTGCCTTTGGGGAATTCACCCCTCCACTTT
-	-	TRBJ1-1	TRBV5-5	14	CASSFPGKGVEAFF	TGTGCCAGCAGCTTTCCAGGAAAAGGGGTTGAAGCTTTCTTT